This TCR beta chain was observed in a study of blood T cell repertoires in COVID-19. Method: immunoSEQ multiplex PCR; TCRdb's copy keeps in-frame clones and lacks some. The sample carries fewer than 20,000 clones, around 88% recorded once. CDR1 is MDHEN, CDR2 SYDVKM, per germline. Trimming cost V 1 base and J 4 bases; bases outside gene matches: 7. CDR3 length equals 15 residues. V gene TRBV28 combines with J gene TRBJ2-7; 7 nucleotides line up with TRBD1. Specimen: PBMCs or T cells enriched from blood (not recorded which). This TCR derives from a woman between 25 and 40 years old who had recovered from COVID-19. The CDR3 sequence: CASSLFSDRLYEQYF. For the CDR3, the DNA is TGTGCCAGCAGTTTATTTTCGGACAGGTTGTACGAGCAGTACTTC. Drawing the rest from reference TRBV28 and TRBJ2-7, the complete variable domain is DVKVTQSSRYLVKRTGEKVFLECVQDMDHENMFWYRQDPGLGLRLIYFSYDVKMKEKGDIPEGYSVSREKKERFSLILESASTNQTSMYLCASSLFSDRLYEQYFGPGTRLTVT.